A selection of T cell receptor beta chains follows, all from one sample in a study of OX40 agonist ivuxolimab in advanced cancers. Measured with immunoSEQ multiplex PCR; TCRdb has only the in-frame clones, and not every one. The sample consists of more than 55,000 clones, 87% of them appearing once. The sequenced sample was CD4+ or CD8+ T cells sorted from blood, obtained in a trial of the OX40 agonist ivuxolimab. The receptors stem from an adult with an advanced solid tumor such as melanoma, head and neck, liver or kidney cancer. CDR3s include the opening cysteine and the closing phenylalanine or tryptophan. D genes are given only for firm matches. Clone size is stated in some rows and not others, as once, few, many or a class when expanded.

length	size	V	D	J	CDR3	DNA
15	.	TRBV7-9	TRBD2	TRBJ2-3	CASRPPRGGTDTQYF	TGTGCCAGCAGACCCCCCCGGGGGGGCACAGATACGCAGTATTTT
12	.	TRBV7-9	.	TRBJ1-1	CASSFRQDGAFF	TGTGCCAGCAGCTTCCGACAGGATGGGGCTTTCTTT
14	once	TRBV28	.	TRBJ2-7	CASSGAAQAYEQYF	TGTGCCAGCTCTGGGGCGGCGCAGGCCTACGAGCAGTACTTC
15	.	TRBV30	.	TRBJ1-1	CAWSVLGAMNTEAFF	TGTGCCTGGAGTGTACTTGGGGCCATGAACACTGAAGCTTTCTTT
16	.	TRBV5-6	TRBD1	TRBJ1-2	CASSTPGTGGVYGYTF	TGTGCCAGCAGCACCCCCGGGACAGGGGGCGTCTATGGCTACACCTTC
13	few	TRBV30	.	TRBJ1-5	CAWSFGGAQPQHF	TGTGCCTGGAGTTTCGGGGGTGCTCAGCCCCAGCATTTT
14	.	TRBV4-1	TRBD2	TRBJ2-1	CASSSPSGSNEQFF	TGCGCCAGCAGCAGTCCGAGCGGGAGCAATGAGCAGTTCTTC
14	.	TRBV7-6	.	TRBJ1-1	CASSSNSMNTEAFF	TGTGCCAGCAGCTCTAATAGTATGAACACTGAAGCTTTCTTT
16	.	TRBV27	.	TRBJ2-3	CASSSPPEWGSDTQYF	TGTGCCAGCAGTTCCCCTCCCGAATGGGGGTCAGATACGCAGTATTTT
18	.	TRBV9	TRBD2	TRBJ2-1	CASSVEGLAGSYYNEQFF	TGTGCCAGCAGCGTAGAAGGACTAGCGGGGTCCTACTACAATGAGCAGTTCTTC
12	.	TRBV2	.	TRBJ2-2	CAVNRGGGELFF	TGTGCCGTCAACCGGGGAGGCGGGGAGCTGTTTTTT
12	.	TRBV19	TRBD1	TRBJ1-2	CASSWTGTGYTF	TGTGCCAGTAGTTGGACAGGGACCGGCTACACCTTC
19	few	TRBV5-8	.	TRBJ2-1	CASSLYRQLDSSQGNEQFF	TGTGCCAGCAGCTTATACCGACAATTAGACAGTTCCCAAGGCAATGAGCAGTTCTTC
16	.	TRBV28	TRBD1	TRBJ2-1	CASNPQGAKVYNEQFF	TGTGCCAGCAACCCCCAGGGGGCGAAGGTCTACAATGAGCAGTTCTTC
15	.	TRBV28	TRBD2	TRBJ2-1	CASSAALAGANEQFF	TGTGCCAGCAGTGCGGCACTAGCGGGAGCTAATGAGCAGTTCTTC
15	few	TRBV11-2	.	TRBJ2-1	CASSFAPTSFGEQFF	TGTGCCAGCAGCTTTGCGCCGACTAGTTTCGGTGAGCAGTTCTTC
21	few	TRBV21-1	.	TRBJ1-2	CASSIAGNQQSGNRRVDGYTF	TGTGCCAGCAGCATAGCGGGGAACCAGCAAAGTGGGAACAGGAGGGTAGATGGCTACACCTTC
13	.	TRBV29-1	.	TRBJ1-6	CSVMTKPNSPLHF	TGCAGCGTCATGACAAAACCTAATTCACCCCTCCACTTT
14	.	TRBV7-9	TRBD1	TRBJ1-1	CASSSQGENTEAFF	TGTGCCAGCAGCTCCCAGGGGGAGAACACTGAAGCTTTCTTT
16	.	TRBV4-2	TRBD1	TRBJ2-5	CASSKSDRGGGETQYF	TGTGCCAGCAGCAAATCCGACAGGGGAGGTGGTGAGACCCAGTACTTC
15	.	TRBV18	TRBD2	TRBJ2-4	CASSTSGGAKNIQYF	TGTGCCAGCTCGACTAGCGGAGGCGCCAAAAACATTCAGTACTTC
15	few	TRBV27	TRBD2	TRBJ2-3	CASRGGGRASNTQYF	TGTGCCAGCAGGGGTGGCGGGAGAGCATCTAATACGCAGTATTTT
16	.	TRBV9	.	TRBJ2-5	CASSYDIAGQQETQYF	TGTGCCAGCAGCTATGACATCGCGGGTCAACAAGAGACCCAGTACTTC
15	.	TRBV5-4	TRBD1	TRBJ2-3	CASSLGQGATDTQYF	TGTGCCAGCAGCTTGGGGCAGGGGGCAACAGATACGCAGTATTTT